The entry below describes one T cell receptor (beta chain). These data come from a study of TIL therapy for anti-PD-1-resistant metastatic lung cancer. This was the immunoSEQ v3 assay. Sequencing was performed with immunoSEQ multiplex PCR; in TCRdb, only in-frame clones are kept and a portion is missing. Seen here are about 50,000 clones, about three quarters observed once, and the top ten hold around 5.4%. Time point reported: pre-treatment sample, taken before nivolumab and TIL therapy. Pleural nodules or supraclavicular lymph nodes made up most of the excised metastases sampled. This sequence originates from a person between 25 and 79 years old with non-small cell lung cancer. The specimen comprised tumor tissue, sampled at baseline.

The CDR3 loop reads CASSWTGDGNTIYF. In nucleotides, the CDR3 is TGCGCCAGCAGCTGGACAGGGGATGGAAACACCATATATTTT. This chain joins TRBV5-1 and TRBJ1-3; 9 bases fit TRBD1. The V gene's germline CDR1 is SGHRS and CDR2 YFSETQ. This CDR3 spans 14 amino acids. J lost 3 bases, V lost 3 bases, and 1 base had no gene match.